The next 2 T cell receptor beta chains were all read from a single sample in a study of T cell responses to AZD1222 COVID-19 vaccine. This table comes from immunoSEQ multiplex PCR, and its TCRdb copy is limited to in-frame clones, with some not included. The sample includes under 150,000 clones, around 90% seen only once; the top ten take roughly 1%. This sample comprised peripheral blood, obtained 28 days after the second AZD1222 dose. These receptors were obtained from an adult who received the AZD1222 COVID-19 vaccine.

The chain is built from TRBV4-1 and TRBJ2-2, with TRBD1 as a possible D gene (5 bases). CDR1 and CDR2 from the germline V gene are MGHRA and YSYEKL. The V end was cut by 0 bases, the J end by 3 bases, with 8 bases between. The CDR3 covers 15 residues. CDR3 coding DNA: TGCGCCAGCAGCCAAGAAGGCAGGGACACCGGGGAGCTGTTTTTT. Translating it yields CASSQEGRDTGELFF.

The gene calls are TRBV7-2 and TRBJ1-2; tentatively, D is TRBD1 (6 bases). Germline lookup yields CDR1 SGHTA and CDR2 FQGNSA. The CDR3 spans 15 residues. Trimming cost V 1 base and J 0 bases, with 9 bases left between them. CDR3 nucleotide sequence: TGTGCCAGCAGCTTAGGCCGACAGGCTAACTATGGCTACACCTTC. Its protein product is CASSLGRQANYGYTF.